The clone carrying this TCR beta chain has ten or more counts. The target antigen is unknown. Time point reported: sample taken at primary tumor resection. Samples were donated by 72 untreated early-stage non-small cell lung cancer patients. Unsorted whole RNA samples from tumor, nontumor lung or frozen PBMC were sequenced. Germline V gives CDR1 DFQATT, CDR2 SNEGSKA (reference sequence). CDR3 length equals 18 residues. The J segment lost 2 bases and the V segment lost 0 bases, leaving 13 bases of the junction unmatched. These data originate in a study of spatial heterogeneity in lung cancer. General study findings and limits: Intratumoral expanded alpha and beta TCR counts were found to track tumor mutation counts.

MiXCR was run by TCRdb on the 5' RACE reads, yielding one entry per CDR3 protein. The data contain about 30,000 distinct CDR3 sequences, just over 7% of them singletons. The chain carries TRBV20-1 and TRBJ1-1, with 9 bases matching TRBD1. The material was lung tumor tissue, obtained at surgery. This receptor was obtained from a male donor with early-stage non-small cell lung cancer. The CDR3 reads CSARDRAVGQGRNTEAFF. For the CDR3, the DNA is TGCAGTGCTAGAGATCGGGCCGTGGGACAGGGACGAAACACTGAAGCTTTCTTT.